Listed below are T cell receptor beta chains from one sample, sequenced in a study of PD-L1 blockade in urothelial cancer. Repertoires were generated with immunoSEQ multiplex PCR, while TCRdb's copy carries only in-frame clones and drops some. Of tens of thousands of clones in the sample, about four fifths were seen once. The sample in question was PBMCs, obtained around atezolizumab (anti-PD-L1) treatment. These receptors all come from a woman between 70 and 85 years old with urothelial cancer. CDR3s include the opening cysteine and the closing phenylalanine or tryptophan. Each record gives: clone size, J gene, V gene, D gene, CDR3 protein, CDR3 DNA. A D gene is named only where the DNA matches it firmly. Rows may omit the clone size; those that give it use once, few, many or a size class.

NA | TRBJ2-5 | TRBV30 | TRBD2 | CAWITSSGGPETQYF | TGTGCCTGGATTACTAGCTCGGGAGGGCCCGAGACCCAGTACTTC
NA | TRBJ2-5 | TRBV7-2 | NA | CASSPTEETQYF | TGTGCCAGCAGCCCAACAGAAGAGACCCAGTACTTC
NA | TRBJ1-6 | TRBV5-4 | NA | CASRANNSPLHF | TGTGCCAGCCGAGCGAATAATTCACCCCTCCACTTT
once | TRBJ2-2 | TRBV27 | TRBD1 | CASRDNRGWAGELFF | TGTGCCAGCAGGGACAACAGGGGTTGGGCCGGGGAGCTGTTTTTT
few | TRBJ1-2 | TRBV27 | TRBD1 | CASNPRAGGVYGYTF | TGTGCCAGCAATCCGCGAGCAGGGGGTGTCTATGGCTACACCTTC
NA | TRBJ2-3 | TRBV18 | NA | CASSPERGTQYF | TGTGCCAGCTCACCGGAGAGGGGGACGCAGTATTTT
NA | TRBJ2-7 | TRBV6-1 | TRBD1 | CASSEVSGGPYEQYF | TGTGCCAGCAGTGAAGTTTCAGGGGGACCCTACGAGCAGTACTTC
NA | TRBJ2-4 | TRBV9 | TRBD1 | CASSAGQGGKNIQYF | TGTGCCAGCAGCGCGGGACAGGGTGGCAAAAACATTCAGTACTTC
NA | TRBJ2-3 | TRBV29-1 | NA | CTGVRDLTDTQYF | TGCACCGGGGTAAGGGATTTGACAGATACGCAGTATTTT
NA | TRBJ2-1 | TRBV9 | NA | CASSGMTTAPGDEQFF | TGTGCCAGCAGCGGTATGACCACAGCTCCAGGGGATGAGCAGTTCTTC
few | TRBJ2-1 | TRBV6-1 | NA | CASSEYAVVEQFF | TGTGCCAGCAGTGAATACGCGGTGGTTGAGCAGTTCTTC
NA | TRBJ2-7 | TRBV28 | TRBD2 | CAVGTFAGGPREQYF | TGTGCCGTAGGGACGTTCGCGGGAGGGCCGCGGGAGCAGTACTTC
NA | TRBJ1-4 | TRBV5-6 | NA | CASSTGTVNEKLFF | TGTGCCAGCAGCACAGGGACGGTGAATGAAAAACTGTTTTTT
NA | TRBJ2-3 | TRBV9 | TRBD2 | CASSVVGDYQGNTQYF | TGTGCCAGCAGCGTGGTTGGGGACTATCAAGGGAATACGCAGTATTTT
NA | TRBJ2-2 | TRBV5-1 | NA | CASSLQGTRNTGELFF | TGCGCCAGCAGCTTGCAAGGGACACGGAACACCGGGGAGCTGTTTTTT
NA | TRBJ2-7 | TRBV9 | NA | CASSVTGTTGFDEQYF | TGTGCCAGCAGCGTCACAGGAACCACAGGCTTTGACGAGCAGTACTTC
NA | TRBJ2-5 | TRBV4-3 | NA | CASSHLSGAKQETQYF | TGCGCCAGCAGCCATCTTTCTGGGGCTAAACAAGAGACCCAGTACTTC
NA | TRBJ2-1 | TRBV13 | TRBD1 | CASSPPYGTGFINEQFF | TGTGCCAGCAGCCCGCCTTACGGGACAGGGTTTATCAATGAGCAGTTCTTC
once | TRBJ1-6 | TRBV5-1 | TRBD1 | CASSQTGGAGNSPLHF | TGCGCCAGCAGCCAGACAGGGGGCGCGGGGAATTCACCCCTCCACTTT
once | TRBJ1-1 | TRBV28 | NA | CASSMGSGKAFF | TGTGCCAGCAGTATGGGAAGCGGGAAAGCTTTCTTT
NA | TRBJ2-2 | TRBV19 | NA | CASSIWGDAGELFF | TGTGCCAGTAGTATTTGGGGGGATGCCGGGGAGCTGTTTTTT
NA | TRBJ1-1 | TRBV6-1 | NA | CASSPQTMNTEAFF | TGTGCCAGCAGCCCACAGACCATGAACACTGAAGCTTTCTTT
NA | TRBJ2-2 | TRBV9 | TRBD1 | CASSVRGGNGELFF | TGTGCCAGCAGCGTAAGAGGGGGCAACGGGGAGCTGTTTTTT
NA | TRBJ2-1 | TRBV19 | NA | CASSIFEDFYNEQFF | TGTGCCAGTAGTATATTCGAGGATTTTTACAATGAGCAGTTCTTC
NA | TRBJ2-4 | TRBV6-5 | NA | CASSSAQVAKNIQYF | TGTGCCAGCAGTTCCGCCCAGGTAGCCAAAAACATTCAGTACTTC
NA | TRBJ2-3 | TRBV28 | TRBD2 | CASSLGLAGVLTDTQYF | TGTGCCAGCAGTTTAGGACTAGCGGGCGTTCTCACAGATACGCAGTATTTT
NA | TRBJ2-2 | TRBV4-1 | NA | CASSQAGAGTGELFF | TGCGCCAGCAGCCAAGCCGGGGCGGGGACCGGGGAGCTGTTTTTT
NA | TRBJ2-5 | TRBV4-3 | TRBD1 | CASSLTGGQETQYF | TGCGCCAGCAGCCTGACAGGGGGCCAAGAGACCCAGTACTTC
NA | TRBJ2-3 | TRBV5-1 | NA | CASSPIPGLTTDTQYF | TGCGCCAGCAGCCCAATACCGGGACTTACCACAGATACGCAGTATTTT
NA | TRBJ2-7 | TRBV29-1 | TRBD1 | CSVEERTGGPYEQYF | TGCAGCGTTGAAGAGAGGACAGGAGGTCCCTACGAGCAGTACTTC
NA | TRBJ1-5 | TRBV6-5 | NA | CASSYSGRGSNQPQHF | TGTGCCAGCAGTTACTCTGGGAGGGGTAGCAATCAGCCCCAGCATTTT
NA | TRBJ2-3 | TRBV5-1 | TRBD2 | CASTAGVLAGGVDTQYF | TGCGCCAGCACCGCGGGGGTACTAGCGGGAGGTGTAGATACGCAGTATTTT
NA | TRBJ2-1 | TRBV10-2 | TRBD2 | CASRLAGGIRSYNEQFF | TGCGCCAGCAGGCTAGCGGGAGGTATACGATCCTACAATGAGCAGTTCTTC
once | TRBJ1-1 | TRBV9 | NA | CASSPQPAGDTEAFF | TGTGCCAGCAGCCCTCAACCCGCGGGGGACACTGAAGCTTTCTTT
NA | TRBJ2-5 | TRBV5-8 | NA | CASHEKDRSFETQYF | TGTGCCAGCCATGAAAAGGACAGATCTTTTGAGACCCAGTACTTC
NA | TRBJ2-2 | TRBV5-6 | NA | CASSLGVGELFF | TGTGCCAGCAGCCTGGGAGTTGGGGAGCTGTTTTTT
NA | TRBJ2-7 | TRBV5-4 | TRBD1 | CASSPGGTGRHEQYF | TGTGCCAGCAGCCCCGGGGGGACAGGGCGCCACGAGCAGTACTTC
NA | TRBJ2-2 | TRBV12-5 | TRBD2 | CASGLVLPVSGGPTNTGELFF | TGTGCTAGTGGTTTGGTCCTACCCGTTAGCGGGGGGCCAACGAACACCGGGGAGCTGTTTTTT
NA | TRBJ1-1 | TRBV7-2 | NA | CASSLAPGITEAFF | TGTGCCAGCAGCTTAGCCCCGGGGATCACTGAAGCTTTCTTT
NA | TRBJ2-5 | TRBV30 | TRBD2 | CAWSVRWGEGRKETQYF | TGTGCCTGGAGTGTACGGTGGGGGGAGGGGAGGAAAGAGACCCAGTACTTC
NA | TRBJ2-5 | TRBV14 | NA | CASSQDGNPIWETQYF | TGTGCCAGCAGCCAAGATGGTAACCCTATATGGGAGACCCAGTACTTC
NA | TRBJ2-1 | TRBV7-3 | TRBD1 | CASSQMTGGNEQFF | TGTGCCAGCAGCCAAATGACAGGGGGGAATGAGCAGTTCTTC
NA | TRBJ2-1 | TRBV7-6 | TRBD2 | CASSLSVPGGDEQFF | TGTGCCAGCAGCTTAAGCGTTCCCGGGGGGGATGAGCAGTTCTTC
NA | TRBJ1-5 | TRBV5-1 | TRBD1 | CASSRQGGNQPQHF | TGCGCCAGCAGCCGACAGGGGGGCAATCAGCCCCAGCATTTT
NA | TRBJ1-4 | TRBV5-6 | NA | CASSRGLGKLFF | TGTGCCAGCAGCAGGGGTCTAGGAAAACTGTTTTTT
NA | TRBJ1-5 | TRBV5-5 | NA | CASSLAFAAGSNQPQHF | TGTGCCAGCAGCTTGGCCTTTGCTGCAGGGAGCAATCAGCCCCAGCATTTT
NA | TRBJ2-3 | TRBV29-1 | NA | CSVGTGSTTDTQYF | TGCAGCGTCGGTACAGGGTCCACCACAGATACGCAGTATTTT
NA | TRBJ1-1 | TRBV5-1 | NA | CASSLNSEAFF | TGCGCCAGCAGCTTGAACTCTGAAGCTTTCTTT
NA | TRBJ2-7 | TRBV7-9 | TRBD2 | CASSRGGRASSYEQYF | TGTGCCAGCAGCCGGGGGGGGCGGGCCTCCTCCTACGAGCAGTACTTC
NA | TRBJ2-1 | TRBV9 | NA | CASGGPSSYNEQFF | TGTGCCAGCGGCGGTCCGAGCTCCTACAATGAGCAGTTCTTC
once | TRBJ2-7 | TRBV10-1 | NA | CASSQERQKNPPYEQYF | TGCGCCAGCAGTCAAGAACGACAGAAAAACCCTCCCTACGAGCAGTACTTC
NA | TRBJ2-7 | TRBV5-5 | TRBD1 | CASSLNTGVWEQYF | TGTGCCAGCAGCCTAAATACAGGGGTCTGGGAGCAGTACTTC
NA | TRBJ1-1 | TRBV7-9 | NA | CASSLEMTDTEAFF | TGTGCCAGCAGCTTAGAAATGACAGACACTGAAGCTTTCTTT
few | TRBJ1-2 | TRBV5-1 | NA | CASSLDSNYGYTF | TGCGCCAGCAGCTTGGACAGTAACTATGGCTACACCTTC